This T cell receptor (beta chain) stems from a study of shared clonotypes between healthy human individuals. Study observations and caveats: Inspection by rarefaction showed sorted-subset sequencing to be incomplete despite large depth. Represented diversity (both genetic and exposure-history) was limited by the small number of donors.

Per the germline V gene, CDR1 is SNHLY and CDR2 is FYNNEI. V was clipped by 1 base and J by 1 base, with 4 bases between them. The CDR3 is 13 amino acids. With respect to this clone: The antigen remains unidentified. This probably arose from a read error, given a far larger clone one base away. This same CDR3 is encoded by further DNA sequences in the sample.

Some clones are missing from TCRdb's copy, which holds only in-frame ones; the method was immunoSEQ multiplex PCR. The sample carries roughly 1 million clones, 75% recorded once. A split of CD4+ cells into CD45RA+ naive and CD45RA-negative memory subsets was performed. The rearrangement uses TRBV2 and TRBJ1-1; D is ambiguous. The receptor comes from a man in his late teens or twenties in good health. Sequencing used memory CD4+ T cells sorted from blood. Described subset: CD45RA-negative fraction. The CDR3 loop is CASSEGANTEAFF. The CDR3 coding sequence is TGTGCCAGCAGTGAAGGGGCGAACACTGAAGCTTTCTTT.